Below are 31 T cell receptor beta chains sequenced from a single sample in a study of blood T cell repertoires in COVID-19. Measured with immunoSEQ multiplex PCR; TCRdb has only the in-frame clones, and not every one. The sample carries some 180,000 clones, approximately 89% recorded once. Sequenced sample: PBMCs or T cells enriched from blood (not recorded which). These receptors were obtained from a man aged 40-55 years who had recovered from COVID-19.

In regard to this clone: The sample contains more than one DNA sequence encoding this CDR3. The CDR3 bases are TGCGCCAGCAGCTTGACAGGGAATACCGGGGAGCTGTTTTTT. Translating it yields CASSLTGNTGELFF. This rearrangement joins TRBV5-1 to TRBJ2-2, with TRBD1 as a possible D gene (6 bases). The length of the CDR3 is 14 residues. Germline V CDR1 and CDR2: SGHRS, YFSETQ. V lost 1 base and J lost 5, with 9 bases in between.

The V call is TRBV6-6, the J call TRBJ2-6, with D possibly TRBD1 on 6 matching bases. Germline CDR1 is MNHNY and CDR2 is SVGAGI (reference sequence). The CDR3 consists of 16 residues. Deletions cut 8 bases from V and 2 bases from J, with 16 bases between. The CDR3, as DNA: TGTGCCAGCCAAAATGGACAGTTCGCTGGGGCCAACGTCCTGACTTTC. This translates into CASQNGQFAGANVLTF.

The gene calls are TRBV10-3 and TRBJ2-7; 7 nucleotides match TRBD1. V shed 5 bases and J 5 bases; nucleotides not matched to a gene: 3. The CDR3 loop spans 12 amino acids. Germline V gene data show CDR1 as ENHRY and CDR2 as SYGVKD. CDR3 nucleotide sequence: TGTGCCATCAGTCCCGACAGGGACGAGCAGTACTTC. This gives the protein CAISPDRDEQYF.

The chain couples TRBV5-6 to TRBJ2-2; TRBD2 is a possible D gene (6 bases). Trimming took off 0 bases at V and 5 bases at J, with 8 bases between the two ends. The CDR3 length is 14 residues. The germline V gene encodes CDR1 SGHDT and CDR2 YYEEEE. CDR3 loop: CASSLGAGTGELFF. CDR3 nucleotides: TGTGCCAGCAGCTTGGGCGCGGGAACCGGGGAGCTGTTTTTT.

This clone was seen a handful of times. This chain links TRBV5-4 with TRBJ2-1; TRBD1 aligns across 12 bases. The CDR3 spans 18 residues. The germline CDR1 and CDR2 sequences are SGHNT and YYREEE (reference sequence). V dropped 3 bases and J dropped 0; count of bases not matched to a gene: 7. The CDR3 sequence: CASSSGTGGLGSYNEQFF. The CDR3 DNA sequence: TGTGCCAGCAGCTCCGGGACAGGGGGCTTGGGCTCCTACAATGAGCAGTTCTTC.

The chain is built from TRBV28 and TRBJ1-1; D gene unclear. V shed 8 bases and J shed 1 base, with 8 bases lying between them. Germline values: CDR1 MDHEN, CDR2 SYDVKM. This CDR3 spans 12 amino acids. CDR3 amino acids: CASAEGNTEAFF. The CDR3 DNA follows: TGTGCCAGCGCGGAAGGGAACACTGAAGCTTTCTTT.

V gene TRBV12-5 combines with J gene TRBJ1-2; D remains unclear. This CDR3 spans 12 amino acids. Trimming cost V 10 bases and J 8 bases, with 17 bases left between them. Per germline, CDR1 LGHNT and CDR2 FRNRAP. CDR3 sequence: CATPFLGRGYTF. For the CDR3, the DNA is TGTGCTACCCCCTTCCTCGGGAGAGGCTACACCTTC.

CDR3 bases: TGTGCCAGCAGCTCAATGGACAGGGGCTCCTACAATGAGCAGTTCTTC. The encoded protein is CASSSMDRGSYNEQFF. The gene calls are TRBV13 and TRBJ2-1; 9 nucleotides agree with TRBD1. Losses at the gene ends were 4 bases for V and 0 bases for J; bases not matched to a gene: 4. Germline V gene sequence: CDR1 PRHDT, CDR2 FYEKMQ (reference sequence). The CDR3 spans 16 residues. Supplemented by reference TRBV13 and TRBJ2-1, the full variable domain reads AAGVIQSPRHLIKEKRETATLKCYPIPRHDTVYWYQQGPGQDPQFLISFYEKMQSDKGSIPDRFSAQQFSDYHSELNMSSLELGDSALYFCASSSMDRGSYNEQFFGPGTRLTVL.

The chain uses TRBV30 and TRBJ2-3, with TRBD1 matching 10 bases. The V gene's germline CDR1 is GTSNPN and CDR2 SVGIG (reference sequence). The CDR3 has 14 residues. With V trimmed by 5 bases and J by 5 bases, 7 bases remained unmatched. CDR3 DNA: TGTGCCTGGTCTAGGACAGGGGGAGGAGATACGCAGTATTTT. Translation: CAWSRTGGGDTQYF.

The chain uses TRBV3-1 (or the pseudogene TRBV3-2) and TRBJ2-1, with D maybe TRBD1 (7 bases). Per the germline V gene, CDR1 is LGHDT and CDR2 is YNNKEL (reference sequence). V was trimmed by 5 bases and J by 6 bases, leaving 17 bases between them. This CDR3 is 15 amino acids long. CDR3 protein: CASSKGGTVPNEQFF. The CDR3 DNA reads TGTGCCAGCAGCAAGGGCGGGACAGTCCCCAATGAGCAGTTCTTC.

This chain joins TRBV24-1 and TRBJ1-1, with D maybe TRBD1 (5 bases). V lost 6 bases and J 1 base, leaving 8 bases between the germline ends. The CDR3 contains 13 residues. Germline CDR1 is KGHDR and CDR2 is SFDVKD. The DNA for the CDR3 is TGTGCCACCAGTCAAGGGGCGAACACTGAAGCTTTCTTT. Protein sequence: CATSQGANTEAFF.

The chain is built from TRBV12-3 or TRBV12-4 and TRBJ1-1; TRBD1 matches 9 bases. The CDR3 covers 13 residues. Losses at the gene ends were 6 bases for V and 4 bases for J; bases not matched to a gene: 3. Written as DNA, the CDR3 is TGTGCCAGCAGCTCGACAGGGGGCACTGAAGCTTTCTTT. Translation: CASSSTGGTEAFF.

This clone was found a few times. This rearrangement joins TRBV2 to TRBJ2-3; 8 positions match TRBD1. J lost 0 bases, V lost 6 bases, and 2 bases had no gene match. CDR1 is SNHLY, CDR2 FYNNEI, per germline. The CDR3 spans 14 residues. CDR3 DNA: TGTGCCAGCAGGAGGACAGGGAGCACAGATACGCAGTATTTT. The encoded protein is CASRRTGSTDTQYF.

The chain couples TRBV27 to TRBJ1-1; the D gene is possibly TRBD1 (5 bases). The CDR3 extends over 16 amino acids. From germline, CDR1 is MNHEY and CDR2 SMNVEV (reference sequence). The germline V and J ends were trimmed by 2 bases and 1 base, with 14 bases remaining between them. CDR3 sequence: CASSLHGRARNTEAFF. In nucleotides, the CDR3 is TGTGCCAGCAGTTTACACGGCAGGGCCCGGAACACTGAAGCTTTCTTT.

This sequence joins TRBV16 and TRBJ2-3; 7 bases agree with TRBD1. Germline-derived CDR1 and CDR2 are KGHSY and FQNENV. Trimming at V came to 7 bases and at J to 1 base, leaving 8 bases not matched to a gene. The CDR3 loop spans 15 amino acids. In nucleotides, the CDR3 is TGTGCCAGCACCCGGACGACAGGGCGCACAGATACGCAGTATTTT. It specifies CASTRTTGRTDTQYF.

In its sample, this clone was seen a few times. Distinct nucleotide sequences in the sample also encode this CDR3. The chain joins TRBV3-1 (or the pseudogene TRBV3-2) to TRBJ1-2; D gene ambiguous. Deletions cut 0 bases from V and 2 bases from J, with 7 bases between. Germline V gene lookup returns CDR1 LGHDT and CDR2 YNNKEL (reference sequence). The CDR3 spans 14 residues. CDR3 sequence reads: CASSQDTGNYGYTF. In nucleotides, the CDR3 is TGTGCCAGCAGCCAAGATACCGGGAACTATGGCTACACCTTC.

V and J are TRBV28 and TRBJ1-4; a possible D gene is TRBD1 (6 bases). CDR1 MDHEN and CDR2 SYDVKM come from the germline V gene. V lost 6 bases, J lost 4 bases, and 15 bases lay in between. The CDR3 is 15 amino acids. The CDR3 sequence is CASSPQGRGNEKLFF. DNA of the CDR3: TGTGCCAGCAGCCCACAGGGCCGTGGTAATGAAAAACTGTTTTTT.

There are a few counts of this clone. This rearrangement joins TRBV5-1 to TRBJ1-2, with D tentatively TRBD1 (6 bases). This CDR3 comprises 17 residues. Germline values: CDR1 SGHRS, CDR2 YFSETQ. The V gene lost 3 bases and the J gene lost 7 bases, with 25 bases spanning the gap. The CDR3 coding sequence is TGCGCCAGCAGCTCGGACACGACAGGATCTTATCAGAGTGGCTACACCTTC. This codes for CASSSDTTGSYQSGYTF.

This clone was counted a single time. CDR3 residues: CASSEGGHPNYGYTF. The CDR3 DNA follows: TGTGCCAGCAGTGAAGGAGGACATCCTAACTATGGCTACACCTTC. V usage is TRBV6-1 and J usage is TRBJ1-2, with D perhaps matching TRBD1 (5 bases). Germline CDR1 and CDR2: MNHNS and SASEGT. The CDR3 is 15 amino acids. V shed 1 base and J shed 0 bases, with 9 bases lying between them.

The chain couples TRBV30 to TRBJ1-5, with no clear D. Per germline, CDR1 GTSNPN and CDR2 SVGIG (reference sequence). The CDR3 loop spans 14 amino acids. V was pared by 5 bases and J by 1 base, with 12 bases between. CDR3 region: CAWSTLGSNQPQHF. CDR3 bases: TGTGCCTGGTCGACCCTCGGGAGCAATCAGCCCCAGCATTTT.

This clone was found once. CDR3 amino acids: CASSPAGNGVNTEAFF. CDR3 DNA: TGTGCCAGCTCACCAGCCGGGAACGGGGTGAACACTGAAGCTTTCTTT. The chain employs TRBV18 and TRBJ1-1; D is unclear. The CDR3 is 16 amino acids. Trimming took off 2 bases at V and 0 bases at J, with 13 bases between the two ends. In germline, CDR1 is KGHSH, CDR2 LQKENI.

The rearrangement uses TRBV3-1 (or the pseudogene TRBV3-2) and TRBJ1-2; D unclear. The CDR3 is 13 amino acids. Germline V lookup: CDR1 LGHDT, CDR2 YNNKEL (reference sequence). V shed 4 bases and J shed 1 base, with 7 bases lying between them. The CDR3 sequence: CASSPEGNYGYTF. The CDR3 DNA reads TGTGCCAGCAGCCCCGAGGGTAACTATGGCTACACCTTC.

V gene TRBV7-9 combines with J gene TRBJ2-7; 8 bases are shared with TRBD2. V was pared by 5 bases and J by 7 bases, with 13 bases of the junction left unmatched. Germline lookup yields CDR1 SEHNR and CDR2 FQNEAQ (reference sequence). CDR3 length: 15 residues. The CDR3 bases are TGTGCCAGCAGCCTTAGGGCGGGGGGTCCTGAGGAGCAGTACTTC. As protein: CASSLRAGGPEEQYF.

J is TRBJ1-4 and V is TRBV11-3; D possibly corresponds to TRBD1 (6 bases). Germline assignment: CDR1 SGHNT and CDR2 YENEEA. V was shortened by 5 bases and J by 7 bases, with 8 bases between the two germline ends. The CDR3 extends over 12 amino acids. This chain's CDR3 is CASSPDSEKLFF. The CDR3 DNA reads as TGTGCCAGCAGCCCGGACAGTGAAAAACTGTTTTTT.

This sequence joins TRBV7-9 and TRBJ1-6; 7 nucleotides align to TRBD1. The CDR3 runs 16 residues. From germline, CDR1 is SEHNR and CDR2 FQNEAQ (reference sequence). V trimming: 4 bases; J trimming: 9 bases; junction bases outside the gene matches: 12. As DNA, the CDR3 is TGTGCCAGCAGCTCTAATAGGGGGCAGGGAGCTTCACCCCTCCACTTT. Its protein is CASSSNRGQGASPLHF.

The CDR3 DNA follows: TGCGCCAGCAGCCTGTCTGGCAGGCTCGCAGGAGATACGCAGTATTTT. Its translation is CASSLSGRLAGDTQYF. The chain links TRBV5-1 to TRBJ2-3, with D hard to call. With 4 bases removed from V and 5 bases from J, the gap between germline ends came to 20 bases. Germline CDR1 reads SGHRS; CDR2 reads YFSETQ. This CDR3 has 16 amino acids.

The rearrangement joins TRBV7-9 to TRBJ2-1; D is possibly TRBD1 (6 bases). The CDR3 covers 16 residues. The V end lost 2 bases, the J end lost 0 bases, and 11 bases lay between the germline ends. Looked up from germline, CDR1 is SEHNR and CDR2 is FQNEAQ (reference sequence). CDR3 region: CASSLTTGFSYNEQFF. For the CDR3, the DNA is TGTGCCAGCAGCTTAACTACAGGGTTCTCCTACAATGAGCAGTTCTTC.

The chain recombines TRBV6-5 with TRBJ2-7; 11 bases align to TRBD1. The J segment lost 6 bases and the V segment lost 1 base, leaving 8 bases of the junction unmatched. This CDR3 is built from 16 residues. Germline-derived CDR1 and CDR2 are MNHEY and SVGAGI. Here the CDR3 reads CASSYWLGQGAIEQYF. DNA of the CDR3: TGTGCCAGCAGTTACTGGCTCGGACAGGGGGCTATCGAGCAGTACTTC.

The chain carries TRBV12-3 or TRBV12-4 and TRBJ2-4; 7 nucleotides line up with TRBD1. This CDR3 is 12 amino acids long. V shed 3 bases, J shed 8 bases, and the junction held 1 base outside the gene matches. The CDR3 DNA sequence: TGTGCCAGCAGTTTGGACAGGTACATTCAGTACTTC. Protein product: CASSLDRYIQYF.

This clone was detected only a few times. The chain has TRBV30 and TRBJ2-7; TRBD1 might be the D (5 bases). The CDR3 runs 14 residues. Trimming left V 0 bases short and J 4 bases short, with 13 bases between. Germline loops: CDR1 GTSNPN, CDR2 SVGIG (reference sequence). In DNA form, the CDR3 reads TGTGCCTGGAGTGTACCCAGGGAACCTTACGAGCAGTACTTC. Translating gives CAWSVPREPYEQYF.

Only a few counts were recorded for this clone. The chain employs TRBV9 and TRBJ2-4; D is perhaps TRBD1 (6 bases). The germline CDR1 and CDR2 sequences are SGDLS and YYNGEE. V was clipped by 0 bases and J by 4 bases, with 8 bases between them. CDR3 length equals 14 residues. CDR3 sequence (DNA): TGTGCCAGCAGCGTAGGGACAGTTAAAAACATTCAGTACTTC. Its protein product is CASSVGTVKNIQYF. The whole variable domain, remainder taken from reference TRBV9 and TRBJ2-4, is DSGVTQTPKHLITATGQRVTLRCSPRSGDLSVYWYQQSLDQGLQFLIQYYNGEERAKGNILERFSAQQFPDLHSELNLSSLELGDSALYFCASSVGTVKNIQYFGAGTRLSVL.